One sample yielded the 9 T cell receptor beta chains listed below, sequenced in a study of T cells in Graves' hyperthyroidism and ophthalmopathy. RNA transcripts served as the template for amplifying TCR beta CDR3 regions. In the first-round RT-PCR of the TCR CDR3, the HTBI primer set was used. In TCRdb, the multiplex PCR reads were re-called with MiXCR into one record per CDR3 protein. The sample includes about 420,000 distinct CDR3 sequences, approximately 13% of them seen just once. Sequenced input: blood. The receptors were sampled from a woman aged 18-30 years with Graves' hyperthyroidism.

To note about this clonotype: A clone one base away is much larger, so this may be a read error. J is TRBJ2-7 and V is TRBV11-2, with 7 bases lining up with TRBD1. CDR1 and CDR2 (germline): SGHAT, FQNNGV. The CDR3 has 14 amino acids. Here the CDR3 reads CAGSSVRGRNEQYF. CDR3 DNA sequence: TGTGCCGGCAGCTCCGTGAGGGGGCGAAACGAGCAGTACTTC. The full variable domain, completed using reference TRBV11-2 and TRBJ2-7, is EAGVAQSPRYKIIEKRQSVAFWCNPISGHATLYWYQQILGQGPKLLIQFQNNGVVDDSQLPKDRFSAERLKGVDSTLKIQPAKLEDSAVYLCAGSSVRGRNEQYFGPGTRLTVT.

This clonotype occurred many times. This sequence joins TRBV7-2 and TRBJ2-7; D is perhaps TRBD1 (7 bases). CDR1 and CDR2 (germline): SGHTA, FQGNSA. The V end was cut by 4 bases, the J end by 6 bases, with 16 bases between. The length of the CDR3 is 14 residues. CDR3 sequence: CASSWIDREVEQYF. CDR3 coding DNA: TGTGCCAGCAGCTGGATTGACAGGGAGGTCGAGCAGTACTTC.

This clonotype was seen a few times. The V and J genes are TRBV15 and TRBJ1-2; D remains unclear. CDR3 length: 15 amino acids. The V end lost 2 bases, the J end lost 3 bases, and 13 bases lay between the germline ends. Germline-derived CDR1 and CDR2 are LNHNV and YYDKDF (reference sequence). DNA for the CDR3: TGTGCCACCAGCAGAACTCCTAAGCCCTACTATGGCTACACCTTC. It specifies CATSRTPKPYYGYTF. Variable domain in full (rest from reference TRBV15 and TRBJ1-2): DAMVIQNPRYQVTQFGKPVTLSCSQTLNHNVMYWYQQKSSQAPKLLFHYYDKDFNNEADTPDNFQSRRPNTSFCFLDIRSPGLGDTAMYLCATSRTPKPYYGYTFGSGTRLTVV.

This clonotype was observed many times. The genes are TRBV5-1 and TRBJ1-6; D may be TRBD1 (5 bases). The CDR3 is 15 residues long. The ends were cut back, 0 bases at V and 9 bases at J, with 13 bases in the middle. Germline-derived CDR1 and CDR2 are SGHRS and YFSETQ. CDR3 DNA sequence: TGCGCCAGCAGCTTGGAGGGGATGGCCGCTTCACCCCTCCACTTT. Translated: CASSLEGMAASPLHF.

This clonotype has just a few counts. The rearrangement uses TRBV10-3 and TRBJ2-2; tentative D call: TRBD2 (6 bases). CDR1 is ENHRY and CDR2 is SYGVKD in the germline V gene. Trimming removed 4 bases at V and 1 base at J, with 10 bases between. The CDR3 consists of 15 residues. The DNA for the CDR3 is TGTGCCATCAGTGCTGGGGGAGGGAACACCGGGGAGCTGTTTTTT. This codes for CAISAGGGNTGELFF.

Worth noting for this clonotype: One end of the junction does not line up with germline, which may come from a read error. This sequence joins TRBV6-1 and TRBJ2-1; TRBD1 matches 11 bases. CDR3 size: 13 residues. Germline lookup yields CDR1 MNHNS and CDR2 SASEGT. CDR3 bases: TGTGCCATCAGTGGACAGGGGGCAGGGGAGCAGTTCTTC. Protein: CAISGQGAGEQFF.

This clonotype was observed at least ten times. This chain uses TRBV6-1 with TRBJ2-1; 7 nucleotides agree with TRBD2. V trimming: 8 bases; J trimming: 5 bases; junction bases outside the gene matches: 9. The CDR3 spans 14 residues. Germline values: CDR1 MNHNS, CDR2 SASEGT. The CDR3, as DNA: TGTGCCAGCGAGAGGACTAGACTAAACAATGAGCAGTTCTTC. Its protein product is CASERTRLNNEQFF.

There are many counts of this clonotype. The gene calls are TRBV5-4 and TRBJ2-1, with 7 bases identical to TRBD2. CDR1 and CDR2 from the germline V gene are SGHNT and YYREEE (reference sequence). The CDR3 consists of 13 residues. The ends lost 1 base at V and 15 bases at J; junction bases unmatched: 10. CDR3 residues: CASSLPLAPMTFF. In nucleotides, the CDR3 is TGTGCCAGCAGCTTGCCACTAGCGCCCATGACGTTCTTC.

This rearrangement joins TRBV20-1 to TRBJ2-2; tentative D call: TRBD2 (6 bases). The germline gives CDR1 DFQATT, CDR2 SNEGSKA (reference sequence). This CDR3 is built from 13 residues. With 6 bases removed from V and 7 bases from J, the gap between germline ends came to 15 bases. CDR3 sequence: CSADTGSDGELFF. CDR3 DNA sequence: TGCAGTGCCGACACCGGGAGCGACGGGGAGCTGTTTTTT.